This TCR beta chain comes out of a study of cytomegalovirus exposure and HLA in healthy donors. Germline V gene sequence: CDR1 SGHAT, CDR2 FQNNGV. CDR3 length: 14 amino acids. Trimming shortened V by 3 bases and J by 0 bases, and 8 bases separated the two germline ends. Donors sampled were nominally healthy, though unrecorded immune exposures were likely. This clone was counted a few times. PCR employed 60 Vbeta and 13 Jbeta primers. Using immunoSEQ multiplex PCR, the repertoire was profiled, and TCRdb retains in-frame clones only, with some absent. The sample has 100,000 to 150,000 clones, just over 75% seen once.

Sequencing input: PBMCs. The sequence was obtained from a woman between 45 and 60 years old in good health and CMV-seronegative. The V and J genes are TRBV11-2 and TRBJ1-1, with unresolved D. The CDR3 sequence is CASSLRGLNTEAFF. DNA for the CDR3: TGTGCCAGCAGCTTGAGAGGTCTGAACACTGAAGCTTTCTTT.